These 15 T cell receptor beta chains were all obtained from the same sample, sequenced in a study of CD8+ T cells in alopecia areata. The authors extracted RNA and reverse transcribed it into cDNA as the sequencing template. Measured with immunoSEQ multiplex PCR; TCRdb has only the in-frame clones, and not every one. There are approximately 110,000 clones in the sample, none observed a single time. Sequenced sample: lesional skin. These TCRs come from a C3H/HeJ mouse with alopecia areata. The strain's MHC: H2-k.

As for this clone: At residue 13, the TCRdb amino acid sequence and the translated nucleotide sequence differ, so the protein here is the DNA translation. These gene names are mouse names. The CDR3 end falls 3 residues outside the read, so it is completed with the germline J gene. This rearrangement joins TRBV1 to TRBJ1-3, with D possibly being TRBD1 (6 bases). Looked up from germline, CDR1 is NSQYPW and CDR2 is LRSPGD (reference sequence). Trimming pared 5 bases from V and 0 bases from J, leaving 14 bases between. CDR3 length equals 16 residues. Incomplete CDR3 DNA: TGCACCTGCAGTCCCCGGGACAATTATTCTGGAAATACG. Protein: CTCSPRDNYSGNT. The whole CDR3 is CTCSPRDNYSGNTLYF.

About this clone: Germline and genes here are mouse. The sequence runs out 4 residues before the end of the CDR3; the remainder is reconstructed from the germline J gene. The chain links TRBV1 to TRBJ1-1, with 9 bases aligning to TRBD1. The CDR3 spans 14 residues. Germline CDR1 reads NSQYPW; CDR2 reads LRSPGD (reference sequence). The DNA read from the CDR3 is TGCACCTGCAGTGCCCTCGGGACAGGGAGA. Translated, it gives CTCSALGTGR. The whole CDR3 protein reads CTCSALGTGREVFF.

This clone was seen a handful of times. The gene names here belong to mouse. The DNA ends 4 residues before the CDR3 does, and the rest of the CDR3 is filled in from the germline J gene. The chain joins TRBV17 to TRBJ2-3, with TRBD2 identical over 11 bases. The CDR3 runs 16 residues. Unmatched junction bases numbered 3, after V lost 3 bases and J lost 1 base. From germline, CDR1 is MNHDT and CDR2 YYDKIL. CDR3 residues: CASSRDWGVRAETLYF. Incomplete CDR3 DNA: TGTGCTAGCAGTAGGGACTGGGGGGTCCGTGCAGAA.

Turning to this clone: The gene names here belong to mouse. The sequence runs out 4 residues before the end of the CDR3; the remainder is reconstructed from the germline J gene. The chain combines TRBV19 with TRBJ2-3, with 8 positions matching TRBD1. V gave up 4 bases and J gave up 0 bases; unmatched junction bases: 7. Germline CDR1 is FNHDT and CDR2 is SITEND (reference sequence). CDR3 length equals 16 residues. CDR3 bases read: TGTGCCAGCAGTCGACAGGGGAAGGCTAGTGCAGAA. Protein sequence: CASSRQGKASAE. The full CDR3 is CASSRQGKASAETLYF.

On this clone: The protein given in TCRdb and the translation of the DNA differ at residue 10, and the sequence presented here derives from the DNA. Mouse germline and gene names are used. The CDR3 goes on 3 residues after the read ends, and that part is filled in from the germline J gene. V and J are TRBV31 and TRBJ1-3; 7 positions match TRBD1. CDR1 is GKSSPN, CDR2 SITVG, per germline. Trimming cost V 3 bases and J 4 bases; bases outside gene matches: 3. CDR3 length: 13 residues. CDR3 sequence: CAWSTGVGNTLYF. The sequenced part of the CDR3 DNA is TGTGCCTGGAGCACAGGGGTAGGAAATACG.

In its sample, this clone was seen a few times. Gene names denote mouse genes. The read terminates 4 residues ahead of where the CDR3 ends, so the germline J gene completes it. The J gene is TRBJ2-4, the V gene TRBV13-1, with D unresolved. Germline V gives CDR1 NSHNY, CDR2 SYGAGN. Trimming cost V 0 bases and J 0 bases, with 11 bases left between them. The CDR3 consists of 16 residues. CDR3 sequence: CASSDAPMGSQNTLYF. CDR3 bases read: TGTGCCAGCAGTGATGCGCCGATGGGTAGTCAAAAC.

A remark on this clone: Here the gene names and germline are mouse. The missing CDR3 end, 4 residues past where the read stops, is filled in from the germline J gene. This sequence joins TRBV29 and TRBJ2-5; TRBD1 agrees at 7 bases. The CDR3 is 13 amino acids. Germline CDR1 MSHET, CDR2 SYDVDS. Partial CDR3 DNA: TGTGCTAGCAGTTTAGGCAGGGGGGAC. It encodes CASSLGRGD. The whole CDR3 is CASSLGRGDTQYF.

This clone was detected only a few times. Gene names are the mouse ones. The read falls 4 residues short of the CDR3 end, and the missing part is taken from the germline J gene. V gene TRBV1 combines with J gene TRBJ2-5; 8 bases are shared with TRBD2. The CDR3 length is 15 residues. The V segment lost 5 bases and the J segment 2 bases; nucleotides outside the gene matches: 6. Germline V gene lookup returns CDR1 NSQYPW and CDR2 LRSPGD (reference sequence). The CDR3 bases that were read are TGCACCTGCAGTTCGGACTGGGAGAGCCAAGAC. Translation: CTCSSDWESQD. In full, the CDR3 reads CTCSSDWESQDTQYF.

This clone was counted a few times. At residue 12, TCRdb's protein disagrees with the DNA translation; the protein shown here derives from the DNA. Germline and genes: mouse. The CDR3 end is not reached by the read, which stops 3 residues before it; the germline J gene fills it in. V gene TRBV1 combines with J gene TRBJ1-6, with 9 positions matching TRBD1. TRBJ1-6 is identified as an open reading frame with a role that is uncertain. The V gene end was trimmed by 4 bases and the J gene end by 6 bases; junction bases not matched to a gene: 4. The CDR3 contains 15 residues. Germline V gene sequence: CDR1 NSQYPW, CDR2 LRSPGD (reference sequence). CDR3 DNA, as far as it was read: TGCACCTGCAGTGGGCCGGGACAGGGTAATTCGCCC. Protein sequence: CTCSGPGQGNSP. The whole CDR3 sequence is CTCSGPGQGNSPLYF.

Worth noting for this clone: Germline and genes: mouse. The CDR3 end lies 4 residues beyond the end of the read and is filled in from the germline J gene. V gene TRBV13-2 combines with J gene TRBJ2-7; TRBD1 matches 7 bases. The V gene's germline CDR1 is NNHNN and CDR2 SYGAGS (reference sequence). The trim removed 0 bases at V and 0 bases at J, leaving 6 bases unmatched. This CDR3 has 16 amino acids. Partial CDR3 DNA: TGTGCCAGCGGTGATGCTTTCCGGGACAGCTCCTAT. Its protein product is CASGDAFRDSSY. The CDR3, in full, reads CASGDAFRDSSYEQYF.

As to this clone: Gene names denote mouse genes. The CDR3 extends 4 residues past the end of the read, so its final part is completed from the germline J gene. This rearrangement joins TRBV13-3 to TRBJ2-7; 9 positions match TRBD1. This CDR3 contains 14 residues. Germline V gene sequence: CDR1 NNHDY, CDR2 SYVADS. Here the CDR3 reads CASSGQGGIYEQYF. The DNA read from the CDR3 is TGTGCCAGCAGTGGACAGGGGGGAATTTAT.

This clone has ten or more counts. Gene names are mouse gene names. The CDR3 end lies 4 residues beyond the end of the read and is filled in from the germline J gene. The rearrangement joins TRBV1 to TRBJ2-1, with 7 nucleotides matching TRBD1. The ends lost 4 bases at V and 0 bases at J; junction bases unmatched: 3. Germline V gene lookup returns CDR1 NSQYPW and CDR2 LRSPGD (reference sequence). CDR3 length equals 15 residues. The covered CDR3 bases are TGCACCTGCAGTGGACAGGGTCCTAACTATGCT. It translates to CTCSGQGPNYA. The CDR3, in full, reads CTCSGQGPNYAEQFF.

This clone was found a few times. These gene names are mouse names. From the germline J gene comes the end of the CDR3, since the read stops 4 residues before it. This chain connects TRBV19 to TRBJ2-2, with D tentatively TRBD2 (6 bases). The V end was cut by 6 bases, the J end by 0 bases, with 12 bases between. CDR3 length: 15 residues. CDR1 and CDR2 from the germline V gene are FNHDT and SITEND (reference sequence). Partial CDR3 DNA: TGTGCCAGCAACCCTGGGGCGGCAAACACCGGG. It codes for CASNPGAANTG. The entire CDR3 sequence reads CASNPGAANTGQLYF.

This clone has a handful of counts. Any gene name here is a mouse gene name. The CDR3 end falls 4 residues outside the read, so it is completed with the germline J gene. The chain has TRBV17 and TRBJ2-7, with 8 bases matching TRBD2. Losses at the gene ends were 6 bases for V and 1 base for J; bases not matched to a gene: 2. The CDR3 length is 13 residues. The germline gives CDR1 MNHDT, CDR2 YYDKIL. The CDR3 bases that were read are TGTGCTAGCAGCCGGGACTGGTCCTAT. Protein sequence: CASSRDWSY. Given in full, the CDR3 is CASSRDWSYEQYF.

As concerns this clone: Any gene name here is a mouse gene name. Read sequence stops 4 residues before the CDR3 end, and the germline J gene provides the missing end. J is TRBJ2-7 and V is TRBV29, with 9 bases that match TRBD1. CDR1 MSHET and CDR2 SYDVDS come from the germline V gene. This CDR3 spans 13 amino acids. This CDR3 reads CASSLGTGYEQYF. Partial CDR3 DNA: TGTGCTAGCAGTTTGGGGACAGGGTAT.